Below are 24 T cell receptor beta chains sequenced from a single sample in a study of PD-L1 blockade in urothelial cancer. Sequenced by immunoSEQ multiplex PCR; TCRdb stores in-frame clones only, minus some. The sample lists 70,000 to 75,000 clones, 84% occurring once. The time point was: pretreatment peripheral blood. The starting material was PBMCs, obtained around atezolizumab (anti-PD-L1) treatment. The source of these receptors is a woman in her 70s with urothelial cancer.

This chain uses TRBV18 with TRBJ2-5, with D maybe TRBD2 (6 bases). There are 15 residues in the CDR3. With 3 bases removed from V and 1 base from J, the gap between germline ends came to 12 bases. Germline V gene sequence: CDR1 KGHSH, CDR2 LQKENI. The CDR3 loop is CASSPRLVSQETQYF. For the CDR3, the DNA is TGTGCCAGCTCACCCCGACTAGTTAGCCAAGAGACCCAGTACTTC.

The chain has TRBV7-9 and TRBJ2-5, with no clear D. The germline V gene has CDR1 SEHNR and CDR2 FQNEAQ (reference sequence). Trimming took 4 bases from V and 0 from J, leaving 6 bases between them. The CDR3 totals 13 residues. CDR3 sequence: CASSSRDQETQYF. The CDR3 bases are TGTGCCAGCAGCTCCCGGGACCAAGAGACCCAGTACTTC.

V usage is TRBV10-1 and J usage is TRBJ2-1, with 11 bases matching TRBD2. CDR3 size: 14 residues. The germline V gene has CDR1 WNHNN and CDR2 SYGVQD (reference sequence). The ends lost 5 bases at V and 7 bases at J; junction bases unmatched: 4. The CDR3 protein is CASSFSGRENEQFF. Here the CDR3 DNA reads TGCGCCAGCAGTTTTAGCGGGAGGGAAAATGAGCAGTTCTTC.

This rearrangement joins TRBV18 to TRBJ2-1, with 8 nucleotides matching TRBD1. V lost 3 bases, J lost 7 bases, and 5 bases stayed unmatched. From germline, CDR1 is KGHSH and CDR2 LQKENI. The CDR3 is 14 residues long. CDR3 nucleotide sequence: TGTGCCAGCTCACCCAGGACAGGGTTGAATGAGCAGTTCTTC. It is translated as CASSPRTGLNEQFF.

Only one count was recorded for this clone. The V call is TRBV18, the J call TRBJ2-3; 7 bases map to TRBD1. Per germline, CDR1 KGHSH and CDR2 LQKENI. Unmatched junction bases numbered 14, after V lost 8 bases and J lost 3 bases. The CDR3 is made up of 16 amino acids. In nucleotides, the CDR3 is TGTGCCAGCCGGATCTCAGGGGGTCGAGGAACAGATACGCAGTATTTT. Its protein product is CASRISGGRGTDTQYF.

The chain links TRBV5-5 to TRBJ2-7; 9 nucleotides line up with TRBD1. The germline V gene has CDR1 SGHKS and CDR2 YYEKEE (reference sequence). With V trimmed by 4 bases and J by 1 base, 18 bases remained unmatched. This CDR3 has 19 residues. Here the CDR3 reads CASSRGVGTGGLPSYEQYF. Written as DNA, the CDR3 is TGTGCCAGCAGCAGAGGGGTCGGTACAGGGGGCTTACCTTCCTACGAGCAGTACTTC.

This chain links TRBV7-2 with TRBJ2-7; D is possibly TRBD1 (5 bases). Trimming shortened V by 8 bases and J by 4 bases, and 18 bases separated the two germline ends. Germline CDR1 and CDR2: SGHTA and FQGNSA. The CDR3 loop spans 14 amino acids. This CDR3 is CASRPRELGYEQYF. The DNA of the CDR3 is TGTGCCAGCCGTCCCAGGGAACTGGGTTACGAGCAGTACTTC.

This clone rates as medium-sized (0.01 to 0.1%). The rearrangement uses TRBV19 and TRBJ1-5; 8 bases line up with TRBD1. This CDR3 has 16 residues. The V gene's germline CDR1 is LNHDA and CDR2 SQIVND (reference sequence). V lost 4 bases to trimming and J lost 7 bases; unmatched junction nucleotides: 12. The CDR3 sequence: CASSTDWTGFLQPQHF. The CDR3 coding sequence is TGTGCCAGTAGTACAGACTGGACAGGGTTTTTGCAGCCCCAGCATTTT.

V gene TRBV5-1 combines with J gene TRBJ2-6, with D possibly being TRBD2 (6 bases). Germline V gene data show CDR1 as SGHRS and CDR2 as YFSETQ. Trimming left V 0 bases short and J 2 bases short, with 12 bases between. The length of the CDR3 is 17 residues. The CDR3 here is CASSLGGGEPGANVLTF. The CDR3 nucleotides read TGCGCCAGCAGCTTGGGGGGCGGGGAACCTGGGGCCAACGTCCTGACTTTC.

The chain carries TRBV2 and TRBJ1-1, with D hard to call. The V gene's germline CDR1 is SNHLY and CDR2 FYNNEI. The CDR3 covers 14 residues. Between the trimmed V and J ends, which lost 7 bases and 1 base, there was a span of 13 bases. CDR3 region: CASIGRRENTEAFF. The CDR3 region has the DNA TGTGCCAGCATCGGACGGCGGGAGAACACTGAAGCTTTCTTT.

This chain joins TRBV5-1 and TRBJ2-3, with 12 bases identical to TRBD2. V shed 0 bases and J 2 bases; nucleotides not matched to a gene: 1. This CDR3 region has 16 residues. Germline CDR1 is SGHRS and CDR2 is YFSETQ. CDR3 loop: CASSLGTSGTTDTQYF. The CDR3 bases are TGCGCCAGCAGCTTGGGGACTAGCGGGACCACAGATACGCAGTATTTT.

This chain joins TRBV19 and TRBJ2-3; TRBD2 matches 9 bases. The ends lost 1 base at V and 2 bases at J; junction bases unmatched: 10. The CDR3 sequence is 18 residues long. Germline V lookup: CDR1 LNHDA, CDR2 SQIVND (reference sequence). CDR3 DNA sequence: TGTGCCAGTAGTATAGGAGAGACTAGCGGCGCCGTCACAGATACGCAGTATTTT. Its translation is CASSIGETSGAVTDTQYF.

This clone has more than one count but fewer than ten. The rearrangement joins TRBV30 to TRBJ1-2; the match to TRBD1 covers 8 bases. Losses at the gene ends were 1 base for V and 8 bases for J; bases not matched to a gene: 12. The germline V gene has CDR1 GTSNPN and CDR2 SVGIG (reference sequence). The CDR3 extends over 15 amino acids. The CDR3 here is CAWSDPADRGGGYTF. The CDR3 bases are TGTGCCTGGAGTGACCCCGCCGACAGGGGAGGAGGCTACACCTTC.

This rearrangement joins TRBV19 to TRBJ1-2; no clear D gene. Germline V CDR1 and CDR2: LNHDA, SQIVND (reference sequence). CDR3 size: 11 residues. V gave up 7 bases and J gave up 1 base, with 4 bases separating them. Here the CDR3 DNA reads TGTGCCAGTATCCATAACTATGGCTACACCTTC. This gives the protein CASIHNYGYTF.

This chain uses TRBV7-8 with TRBJ2-1, with TRBD1 matching 7 bases. V lost 5 bases, J lost 1 base, and 11 bases stayed unmatched. CDR1 and CDR2 from the germline V gene are SGHVS and FQNEAQ. The CDR3 covers 17 residues. CDR3 sequence (DNA): TGTGCCAGCAGCACCCCGTCGACAGGGTCGTCCTACAATGAGCAGTTCTTC. Translated: CASSTPSTGSSYNEQFF.

This rearrangement joins TRBV25-1 to TRBJ1-2, with 8 nucleotides matching TRBD1. V shed 5 bases, J shed 8 bases, and the junction held 4 bases outside the gene matches. In germline, CDR1 is MGHDK, CDR2 SYGVNS. This CDR3 is built from 12 residues. CDR3 DNA: TGTGCCAGCAGTTTGACAGGGGACGGCTACACCTTC. It codes for CASSLTGDGYTF.

This clone was recorded once. The chain is built from TRBV29-1 and TRBJ2-1; tentatively, D is TRBD2 (5 bases). The CDR3 runs 13 residues. Germline CDR1 SQVTM, CDR2 ANQGSEA. The germline V and J ends were trimmed by 5 bases and 0 bases, with 8 bases remaining between them. CDR3 DNA sequence: TGCAGCGTTCAGAGCGGCTCCTACAATGAGCAGTTCTTC. Translated: CSVQSGSYNEQFF.

This clone was picked up one time. The J gene is TRBJ2-1, the V gene TRBV30; 12 positions agree with TRBD2. This CDR3 has 15 amino acids. CDR1 and CDR2 (germline): GTSNPN, SVGIG (reference sequence). V lost 0 bases to trimming and J lost 7 bases; unmatched junction nucleotides: 4. In nucleotides, the CDR3 is TGTGCCTGGAGTGTAGGACTAGCGGGAAGAAATGAGCAGTTCTTC. This codes for CAWSVGLAGRNEQFF.

This clone was counted between two and nine times. The chain employs TRBV4-1 and TRBJ2-1, with a weak D call TRBD1 (6 bases). The CDR3 length is 15 residues. Germline CDR1 and CDR2: MGHRA and YSYEKL. V was shortened by 4 bases and J by 0 bases, with 10 bases between the two germline ends. CDR3: CASSLGANSYNEQFF. Here the CDR3 DNA reads TGCGCCAGCAGCCTGGGGGCGAACTCCTACAATGAGCAGTTCTTC.

The rearrangement joins TRBV7-9 to TRBJ2-7; 9 bases map to TRBD1. The CDR3 loop spans 17 amino acids. V shed 5 bases and J 5 bases; nucleotides not matched to a gene: 16. The V gene's germline CDR1 is SEHNR and CDR2 FQNEAQ (reference sequence). CDR3 sequence reads: CASSLPGQGTMTDEQYF. In DNA form, the CDR3 reads TGTGCCAGCAGCCTGCCGGGACAGGGTACGATGACCGACGAGCAGTACTTC.

The chain couples TRBV30 to TRBJ1-2; D gene unclear. V shed 0 bases and J shed 8 bases, with 7 bases lying between them. The CDR3 spans 11 residues. Germline V gene sequence: CDR1 GTSNPN, CDR2 SVGIG (reference sequence). Here the CDR3 DNA reads TGTGCCTGGAGTGTAAGTGGCGGCTACACCTTC. Its protein product is CAWSVSGGYTF.

The V call is TRBV19, the J call TRBJ2-1; 10 bases fit TRBD2. V shed 7 bases and J 3 bases; nucleotides not matched to a gene: 3. The CDR3 runs 14 residues. In germline, CDR1 is LNHDA, CDR2 SQIVND (reference sequence). CDR3 coding DNA: TGTGCCAGTAAGACTAGCGGGCACTACAATGAGCAGTTCTTC. Its translation is CASKTSGHYNEQFF.

The rearrangement joins TRBV28 to TRBJ2-7; 12 positions match TRBD1. J was trimmed by 5 bases and V by 4 bases; bases with no gene match: 3. CDR3 length equals 14 residues. CDR1 MDHEN and CDR2 SYDVKM come from the germline V gene. CDR3 DNA sequence: TGTGCCAGCAGTTATGGGACAGGGGGCGACGAGCAGTACTTC. Translating gives CASSYGTGGDEQYF.

This chain's CDR3 is CASSAGPGETQYF. The CDR3 DNA reads as TGTGCCAGCAGCGCAGGGCCCGGGGAGACCCAGTACTTC. This chain connects TRBV7-3 to TRBJ2-5; TRBD1 is a possible D gene (5 bases). This CDR3 is 13 amino acids long. The germline gives CDR1 SGHTA, CDR2 FQGTGA. With 5 bases removed from V and 5 bases from J, the gap between germline ends came to 12 bases.